Listed below are T cell receptor beta chains from one sample, sequenced in a study of cytotoxic CD8 clonotypes in ibrutinib-treated CLL. Measured with immunoSEQ multiplex PCR; TCRdb has only the in-frame clones, and not every one. The sample has about 200,000 clones, just under 80% seen once; the top ten hold 10% to 12%. The sequenced sample was PBMCs, obtained after 12 months of ibrutinib treatment. Receptors originate from a human donor with chronic lymphocytic leukemia. The CDR3 runs from the conserved cysteine through the conserved F or W. The order of the fields is clone size, D gene, J gene, V gene, CDR3 DNA, CDR3 protein. D genes are given only for firm matches. The size field is filled for only some rows; it gives once, few, many or a size class.

. | TRBD2 | TRBJ2-5 | TRBV28 | TGTGCCAGCAGAACTGCGGGAGGGCCGGGAGAGACCCAGTACTTC | CASRTAGGPGETQYF
. | . | TRBJ2-5 | TRBV7-8 | TGTGCCAGCAGCTTTTCCGGGTTAAAAGAGACCCAGTACTTC | CASSFSGLKETQYF
. | . | TRBJ1-2 | TRBV7-9 | TGTGCCAGCAGCCTTAGCGACGGGAACTATGGCTACACCTTC | CASSLSDGNYGYTF
. | TRBD1 | TRBJ2-7 | TRBV14 | TGTGCCAGCAGCCGGCGGACCCAGGGGGTCGAGCAGTACTTC | CASSRRTQGVEQYF
. | TRBD1 | TRBJ2-5 | TRBV2 | TGTGCCAGCAGATGGACAGGGGGAGAGACCCAGTACTTC | CASRWTGGETQYF
. | TRBD1 | TRBJ1-1 | TRBV25-1 | TGTGCCAGCGCAGAACAGGGGGTGAACACTGAAGCTTTCTTT | CASAEQGVNTEAFF
few | TRBD2 | TRBJ2-4 | TRBV11-2 | TGTGCCAGCAGCCGACTAGCGGGGGAAAACATTCAGTACTTC | CASSRLAGENIQYF
. | TRBD1 | TRBJ1-5 | TRBV28 | TGTGCCAGCAGCCCGCCAGGGGGTGGCAATCAGCCCCAGCATTTT | CASSPPGGGNQPQHF
. | . | TRBJ2-3 | TRBV19 | TGTGCCAGTAGTATTGAAGGCCCGGAGGGGGGCCGCGATACGCAGTATTTT | CASSIEGPEGGRDTQYF
. | . | TRBJ1-1 | TRBV19 | TGTGCCAGTAGTACGGGTTACACTGAAGCTTTCTTT | CASSTGYTEAFF
. | . | TRBJ1-1 | TRBV25-1 | TGTGCCAGCAGTGAGGGAGGCAGGACTGGGAGTGAAGCTTTCTTT | CASSEGGRTGSEAFF
. | TRBD1 | TRBJ2-1 | TRBV18 | TGTGCCAGCTCACGACAACAGGGGGGCAGCTACAATGAGCAGTTCTTC | CASSRQQGGSYNEQFF
. | TRBD1 | TRBJ1-2 | TRBV5-1 | TGCGCCAGCAGCGGTACAGGGGGATTGCGCTATGGCTACACCTTC | CASSGTGGLRYGYTF
few | . | TRBJ1-1 | TRBV5-1 | TGCGCCAGCACCCAGGCAGGGTGGACTGAAGCTTTCTTT | CASTQAGWTEAFF
. | . | TRBJ2-5 | TRBV5-1 | TGCGCCAGCAGCTTGGCCGGGGCCCAAGAGACCCAGTACTTC | CASSLAGAQETQYF
. | . | TRBJ2-1 | TRBV11-3 | TGTGCCAGCAGCTTAGAAGGGGGGACTTACAATGAGCAGTTCTTC | CASSLEGGTYNEQFF
. | . | TRBJ2-7 | TRBV19 | TGTGCCAGTAGTGCCCAGGGGGGCGAGCAGTACTTC | CASSAQGGEQYF
. | . | TRBJ2-2 | TRBV11-2 | TGTGCCAGCAGCTTCGTCCGGGGTACGAACACCGGGGAGCTGTTTTTT | CASSFVRGTNTGELFF
. | . | TRBJ2-1 | TRBV27 | TGTGCCAGCAGTTTAGTGGGTTTCGACGCGTCACGTGGAGAAAATGAGCAGTTCTTC | CASSLVGFDASRGENEQFF
. | . | TRBJ2-2 | TRBV2 | TGTGCCAGCAGTGAGTCCGGGAGAGACACCGGGGAGCTGTTTTTT | CASSESGRDTGELFF
. | . | TRBJ1-4 | TRBV7-9 | TGTGCCAGCAGCTTATATGGGGGTGGAACTAATGAAAAACTGTTTTTT | CASSLYGGGTNEKLFF
. | . | TRBJ2-1 | TRBV9 | TGTGCCAGCAGCCCAAGGACGGAATTCTACTACAATGAGCAGTTCTTC | CASSPRTEFYYNEQFF
. | . | TRBJ2-6 | TRBV19 | TGTGCCAGTAGTACTGGGGCCAACGTCCTGACTTTC | CASSTGANVLTF
. | TRBD1 | TRBJ2-7 | TRBV7-2 | TGTGCCAGCAGCAGGGGACAGGAGGTCGGCGAGCAGTACTTC | CASSRGQEVGEQYF
few | . | TRBJ2-1 | TRBV18 | TGTGCCAGCTCGCGGGGCGGGACGGGTGAGCAGTTCTTC | CASSRGGTGEQFF
. | . | TRBJ2-1 | TRBV30 | TGTGCCTGGGGGTCTTTAGAGCAGTTCTTC | CAWGSLEQFF
. | . | TRBJ2-7 | TRBV18 | TGTGCCAGCTCACCAGACAGGTATTGGAGCGAGCAGTACTTC | CASSPDRYWSEQYF
once | TRBD1 | TRBJ2-7 | TRBV30 | TGTGCCTGGAGTGGTCTGGGCAGGGGGTATCCCTACGAGCAGTACTTC | CAWSGLGRGYPYEQYF
. | TRBD1 | TRBJ1-1 | TRBV6-5 | TGTGCCAGCAGTCGGACAGGGGAGTCGAACACTGAAGCTTTCTTT | CASSRTGESNTEAFF
. | . | TRBJ2-7 | TRBV5-3 | TGTGCCAGAAGCCACGGGACGGCGCTTTCCTACGAGCAGTACTTC | CARSHGTALSYEQYF
. | . | TRBJ2-7 | TRBV10-3 | TGTGCCATCAGTGAGTCGATTAGGCTAGCGATAACCTACGAGCAGTACTTC | CAISESIRLAITYEQYF
few | TRBD1 | TRBJ2-7 | TRBV11-2 | TGTGCCAGCAGCTTAGGGGGACAGGCCTACGAGCAGTACTTC | CASSLGGQAYEQYF
. | . | TRBJ1-2 | TRBV14 | TGTGCCAGCAGCCAGATAGGGGACTATGGCTACACCTTC | CASSQIGDYGYTF
. | . | TRBJ1-2 | TRBV7-9 | TGTGCCAGCAGCCCCATTGCAGGAGTAGTGGGGTATGGCTACACCTTC | CASSPIAGVVGYGYTF
. | . | TRBJ2-1 | TRBV28 | TGTGCCAGCAGTTTTGTAAATGAGCAGTTCTTC | CASSFVNEQFF
. | TRBD1 | TRBJ2-2 | TRBV2 | TGTGCCAGCAGAGGGGACAGGGGGTACGGGGAGCTGTTTTTT | CASRGDRGYGELFF
once | TRBD2 | TRBJ2-2 | TRBV2 | TGTGCCAGCAGCGACCCCGGGACTACTAACACCGGGGAGCTGTTTTTT | CASSDPGTTNTGELFF
. | . | TRBJ1-1 | TRBV2 | TGTGCCAGCAGCCATCGGAGCGAGAACACTGAAGCTTTCTTT | CASSHRSENTEAFF
. | TRBD1 | TRBJ1-4 | TRBV6-1 | TGTGCCAGCAGTGAATCCAGGGGGCGGTCTGCAACTAATGAAAAACTGTTTTTT | CASSESRGRSATNEKLFF
. | . | TRBJ1-2 | TRBV25-1 | TGTGCCAGCAGTGAAGAGGTCAGCTCGCGTGGCTACACCTTC | CASSEEVSSRGYTF
. | TRBD1 | TRBJ1-5 | TRBV7-9 | TGTGCCAGCAGCCGCAGCCGGGACAGGGATCATCAGCCCCAGCATTTT | CASSRSRDRDHQPQHF
. | . | TRBJ2-7 | TRBV7-7 | TGTGCTAGCAGCCGTGGGGGGTCCTACGAGCAGTACTTC | CASSRGGSYEQYF
once | . | TRBJ2-5 | TRBV5-1 | TGCGCCAGCAGCTTGAGAGGCAGCAGGCGAGAGACCCAGTACTTC | CASSLRGSRRETQYF
. | . | TRBJ2-3 | TRBV4-1 | TGCGCCAGCAGCCAAGGGCCGCTAGATACGCAGTATTTT | CASSQGPLDTQYF
. | . | TRBJ1-5 | TRBV5-1 | TGCGCCAGCAGCCCCCAAGGTCATAGCAATCAGCCCCAGCATTTT | CASSPQGHSNQPQHF
. | TRBD1 | TRBJ1-5 | TRBV27 | TGTGCCAGCAGTTCGGGACAGGGGAGTCAGCCCCAGCATTTT | CASSSGQGSQPQHF
. | . | TRBJ2-2 | TRBV10-3 | TGTGCCATCAGCGAACTCCGGGACATTCGTACCGGGGAGCTGTTTTTT | CAISELRDIRTGELFF
. | . | TRBJ2-2 | TRBV11-3 | TGTGCCAGCAGCTTAAAATATACTACCGGGGAGCTGTTTTTT | CASSLKYTTGELFF
. | . | TRBJ2-2 | TRBV2 | TGTGCCAGCATTCATGCGAACACCGGGGAGCTGTTTTTT | CASIHANTGELFF
. | . | TRBJ1-1 | TRBV13 | TGTGCCAGCAGCTTAAGAGGGGACGTGAACACTGAAGCTTTCTTT | CASSLRGDVNTEAFF
. | . | TRBJ1-6 | TRBV6-1 | TGTGCCAGCAGTGAATTTGCCACAACAGGGCCTTATTCACCCCTCCACTTT | CASSEFATTGPYSPLHF
. | TRBD1 | TRBJ1-3 | TRBV11-3 | TGTGCCAGCTCCCCGGACAGGGGAAACACCATATATTTT | CASSPDRGNTIYF
few | . | TRBJ2-3 | TRBV7-9 | TGTGCCAGCAGCCCGCCTACTAGGGGGTTTACAGATACGCAGTATTTT | CASSPPTRGFTDTQYF
few | . | TRBJ2-2 | TRBV11-2 | TGTGCCAGCAGCTTTTTTACCGGGGAGCTGTTTTTT | CASSFFTGELFF
. | TRBD1 | TRBJ2-7 | TRBV18 | TGTGCCAGCTCACCAGACAGGGTCTCCCGCTACGAGCAGTACTTC | CASSPDRVSRYEQYF